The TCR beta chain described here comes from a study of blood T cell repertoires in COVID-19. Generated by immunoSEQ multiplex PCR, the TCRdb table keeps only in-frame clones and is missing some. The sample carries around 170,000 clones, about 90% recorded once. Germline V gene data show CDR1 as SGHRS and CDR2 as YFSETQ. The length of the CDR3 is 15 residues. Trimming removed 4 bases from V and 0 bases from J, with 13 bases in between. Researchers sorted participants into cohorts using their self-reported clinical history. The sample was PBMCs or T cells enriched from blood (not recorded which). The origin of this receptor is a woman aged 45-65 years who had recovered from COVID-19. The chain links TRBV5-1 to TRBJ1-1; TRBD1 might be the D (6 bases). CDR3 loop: CASSRLQGMNTEAFF. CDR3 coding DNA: TGCGCCAGCAGCCGCTTACAGGGCATGAACACTGAAGCTTTCTTT.